A single sample gave rise to the 6 T cell receptor beta chains below, sequenced in a study of PD-L1 blockade in urothelial cancer. Specified time point: pretreatment peripheral blood. Assay used: immunoSEQ multiplex PCR; TCRdb lists only in-frame clones, some missing. Here the sample spans 50,000 to 55,000 clones, 86% being singletons. The specimen comprised PBMCs, sampled around atezolizumab (anti-PD-L1) treatment. These receptors were collected from a man aged 60-69 years with urothelial cancer.

V gene TRBV7-6 combines with J gene TRBJ2-1; 7 positions match TRBD2. V was pared by 0 bases and J by 7 bases, with 0 bases of the junction left unmatched. Germline assignment: CDR1 SGHVS and CDR2 FNYEAQ. The CDR3 totals 13 residues. CDR3 region: CASSLAGGNEQFF. CDR3 sequence (DNA): TGTGCCAGCAGCTTAGCGGGGGGGAATGAGCAGTTCTTC.

CDR3 residues: CASSMRYNEQFF. The CDR3 nucleotides are TGTGCCAGCAGTATGAGGTACAATGAGCAGTTCTTC. This rearrangement joins TRBV6-1 to TRBJ2-1; D unclear. Germline V gene data show CDR1 as MNHNS and CDR2 as SASEGT. The CDR3 runs 12 residues. The V and J ends lost 5 bases and 4 bases respectively, with 6 bases between them.

In its sample, this clone was seen once. This rearrangement joins TRBV28 to TRBJ2-5, with a tentative D call TRBD1 (6 bases). The germline CDR1 and CDR2 sequences are MDHEN and SYDVKM. The CDR3 sequence is 12 residues long. V was trimmed by 5 bases and J by 5 bases, leaving 9 bases between them. The CDR3 here is CASSDTGETQYF. The CDR3 DNA follows: TGTGCCAGCAGTGATACAGGGGAGACCCAGTACTTC.

This clone was picked up one time. The rearrangement uses TRBV5-6 and TRBJ2-7; possible D gene TRBD2, 5 bases. There are 15 residues in the CDR3. Per germline, CDR1 SGHDT and CDR2 YYEEEE. With 3 bases removed from V and 2 bases from J, the gap between germline ends came to 15 bases. CDR3 sequence reads: CASSSLDWAPYEQYF. Here the CDR3 DNA reads TGTGCCAGCAGCTCGTTGGACTGGGCGCCCTACGAGCAGTACTTC.

V is TRBV10-2 and J is TRBJ1-6, with D possibly being TRBD1 (6 bases). V lost 6 bases and J 7 bases, leaving 28 bases between the germline ends. The CDR3 is 19 residues long. The germline V gene has CDR1 WSHSY and CDR2 SAAADI. The CDR3 DNA is TGCGCCAGCAGGACTAAAACAGGGTCCGGGGTTTTTGAGAATTCACCCCTCCACTTT. It specifies CASRTKTGSGVFENSPLHF.

With respect to this clone: The junction does not match germline at one end; this may be a read error. The chain uses TRBV7-7 and TRBJ2-5; possible D gene TRBD1, 6 bases. The CDR3 length is 15 residues. Germline CDR1 reads SSHAT; CDR2 reads FNYEAQ (reference sequence). The CDR3 DNA is TGTGCTAGCAGCTTAGGGGGTGGGGGCGGAGAGACCCAGTACTTC. Translation: CASSLGGGGGETQYF.